This TCR beta chain appears in the sequencing data of a study of glioma-infiltrating T cells after dendritic cell vaccination. Whole-study context: Three intradermal dendritic cell vaccine injections were given every two weeks.

Primers: 60 V beta forward and 13 J beta reverse. Assay: immunoSEQ multiplex PCR; the TCRdb copy retains only in-frame clones and omits some. The data show tens of thousands of clones, with 86% seen just once and around a tenth held by the top ten. Time point noted: after dendritic cell vaccination, including at tumor progression/relapse. Isocitrate dehydrogenase mutation was absent in all glioblastoma patients. Germline V CDR1 and CDR2: SEHNR, FQNEAQ (reference sequence). The CDR3 has 12 residues. The V gene end was trimmed by 1 base and the J gene end by 8 bases; junction bases not matched to a gene: 2.

The chain employs TRBV7-9 and TRBJ2-7; 7 nucleotides match TRBD1. This receptor was taken from a human donor with glioblastoma. This specimen was blood, taken after dendritic cell vaccination. CDR3 sequence: CASSLGQGKQYF. The CDR3 region has the DNA TGTGCCAGCAGCTTAGGACAGGGAAAGCAGTACTTC.